This T cell receptor beta chain came from a study of control samples from healthy donors and cancer patients (dated by TCRdb to about 2020). Of note for this clone: Its antigen is not yet known. No much larger clonotype is one base removed from it; base qualities were not supplied.

Trimming accounts for 2 bases at V and 7 bases at J, while the number of junction bases matched to no gene is 4. The germline V gene (reference sequence) gives CDR1 as GTSNPN and CDR2 as SVGIG. The CDR3, cysteine through phenylalanine, is 14 amino acids long. The retained sequence is limited to the CDR3, 42 bases, with the frame set at the first base. The library came from the immunoSEQ multiplex PCR assay. In TCRdb, the immuneACCESS table is reduced to in-frame sequences with V and J assigned. These tables do not hold every clone; where another copy was compared, an unresolved V gene accounts for under half, and the others remain unexplained. Counted in this sample were roughly 400,000 clones; more than 80% of them appeared once. The biggest ten clones account for around 6.5% of the sample.

The sequence is built from TRBV30 and TRBJ1-6; 8 central bases correspond to TRBD1. This clonotype originated in a man aged 40-49 years with head and neck cancer. Sequencing was performed on PBMCs. The CDR3 in this case is CAWSRGQANSPLHF. The nucleotide sequence reads as follows: TGTGCCTGGAGTAGGGGACAGGCCAATTCACCCCTCCACTTT.